The 23 T cell receptor beta chains below were found in one sample sequenced in a study of breast tumors, draining lymph nodes, adjacent tissues. A single record per CDR3 protein comes from TCRdb applying MiXCR to the multiplex PCR reads. Here the sample spans roughly 110,000 distinct CDR3 sequences, 30% being singletons. Axillary draining lymph nodes of breast cancer patients supplied the node samples. What was sequenced was axillary lymph node tissue. Receptors originate from a female donor with breast cancer. Some clones in this sample may be carry-over from other donors' samples.

V is TRBV6-1 and J is TRBJ1-3; D might be TRBD1 (5 bases). Trimming took 4 bases from V and 4 from J, leaving 14 bases between them. Germline V gives CDR1 MNHNS, CDR2 SASEGT. CDR3 length equals 15 residues. This CDR3 reads CASSGRGAGGNTIYF. The DNA of the CDR3 is TGTGCCAGCAGTGGAAGAGGGGCAGGAGGAAACACCATATATTTT.

This clonotype was seen only a few times. The chain joins TRBV15 to TRBJ1-1; tentative D call: TRBD1 (5 bases). Trimming cost V 4 bases and J 11 bases, with 14 bases left between them. CDR3 length: 12 amino acids. The germline CDR1 and CDR2 sequences are LNHNV and YYDKDF (reference sequence). CDR3 sequence (DNA): TGTGCCACCAGCACAGGGTTATGGGGGGCTTTCTTT. Amino acids: CATSTGLWGAFF. The variable domain in full, with the rest retrieved from reference TRBV15 and TRBJ1-1, is DAMVIQNPRYQVTQFGKPVTLSCSQTLNHNVMYWYQQKSSQAPKLLFHYYDKDFNNEADTPDNFQSRRPNTSFCFLDIRSPGLGDTAMYLCATSTGLWGAFFGQGTRLTVV.

Details on this clonotype: This may be a read error: a much more frequent sequence differs by one nucleotide. The genes are TRBV6-5 and TRBJ2-3; D possibly uses TRBD1 or TRBD2 (5 bases each). The V gene lost 6 bases and the J gene lost 4 bases, with 20 bases spanning the gap. Germline V gives CDR1 MNHEY, CDR2 SVGAGI. This CDR3 spans 16 amino acids. CDR3 region: CASSNRGVGSADTQYF. The CDR3 nucleotides read TGTGCCAGCAGCAACCGGGGCGTTGGGAGCGCAGATACGCAGTATTTT.

The chain links TRBV7-2 to TRBJ2-1, with 13 bases matching TRBD2. Per germline, CDR1 SGHTA and CDR2 FQGNSA. The CDR3 runs to 17 residues. Trimming at V came to 5 bases and at J to 0 bases, leaving 4 bases not matched to a gene. CDR3 protein: CASSPGLAGFSYNEQFF. The CDR3 DNA reads as TGTGCCAGCAGCCCGGGACTAGCGGGATTCTCCTACAATGAGCAGTTCTTC.

This CDR3 reads CASSLDLTQETQYF. The CDR3 nucleotides are TGTGCCAGCAGCTTGGACCTCACCCAAGAGACCCAGTACTTC. The gene calls are TRBV5-4 and TRBJ2-5; D is unclear. The V end was cut by 0 bases, the J end by 1 base, with 7 bases between. Germline V CDR1 and CDR2: SGHNT, YYREEE (reference sequence). There are 14 residues in the CDR3.

Ten or more counts support this clonotype. V gene TRBV20-1 combines with J gene TRBJ1-2; D is possibly TRBD1 (6 bases). The V end lost 1 base, the J end lost 2 bases, and 11 bases lay between the germline ends. The CDR3 is made up of 14 amino acids. Germline lookup yields CDR1 DFQATT and CDR2 SNEGSKA (reference sequence). CDR3 amino acids: CSARGGTPNYGYTF. Written as DNA, the CDR3 is TGCAGTGCTAGAGGGGGGACACCCAACTATGGCTACACCTTC.

This clonotype appeared many times. This rearrangement joins TRBV5-6 to TRBJ1-6, with 11 bases aligning to TRBD1. Germline-derived CDR1 and CDR2 are SGHDT and YYEEEE. With V trimmed by 3 bases and J by 8 bases, 13 bases remained unmatched. This CDR3 contains 18 residues. CDR3 loop: CASSYGQGARGFYSPLHF. The CDR3 coding sequence is TGTGCCAGCAGCTATGGACAGGGGGCGAGGGGGTTTTATTCACCCCTCCACTTT. Variable domain in full (rest from reference TRBV5-6 and TRBJ1-6): DAGVTQSPTHLIKTRGQQVTLRCSPKSGHDTVSWYQQALGQGPQFIFQYYEEEERQRGNFPDRFSGHQFPNYSSELNVNALLLGDSALYLCASSYGQGARGFYSPLHFGNGTRLTVT.

This clonotype was recorded many times. This chain uses TRBV20-1 with TRBJ2-5; a weak D match, TRBD1 (6 bases). The CDR3 covers 11 residues. V lost 7 bases and J lost 4, with 10 bases in between. Germline CDR1 is DFQATT and CDR2 is SNEGSKA (reference sequence). Here the CDR3 reads CSVVGGETQYF. For the CDR3, the DNA is TGCAGTGTTGTAGGGGGAGAGACCCAGTACTTC.

This clonotype was found many times. J is TRBJ1-6 and V is TRBV20-1, with 8 bases fitting TRBD1. J was trimmed by 9 bases and V by 4 bases; bases with no gene match: 5. Germline V CDR1 and CDR2: DFQATT, SNEGSKA (reference sequence). The CDR3 runs to 13 residues. CDR3 residues: CSATTGDLSPLHF. The DNA of the CDR3 is TGCAGTGCTACGACAGGGGATCTTTCACCCCTCCACTTT.

J is TRBJ1-2 and V is TRBV5-1; D is possibly TRBD1 (6 bases). The V end lost 1 base, the J end lost 5 bases, and 9 bases lay between the germline ends. The germline V gene has CDR1 SGHRS and CDR2 YFSETQ. The CDR3 consists of 13 residues. The CDR3 spells CASSLTGMYGYTF. The CDR3, as DNA: TGCGCCAGCAGCTTGACAGGGATGTATGGCTACACCTTC.

The V and J genes are TRBV5-6 and TRBJ1-2; D possibly corresponds to TRBD1 (6 bases). Germline V gene lookup returns CDR1 SGHDT and CDR2 YYEEEE. The CDR3 runs to 14 residues. The CDR3 coding sequence is TGTGCTAGAGATGGGAGAGGGGGAGGCTATGGCTACACCTTC. Residues: CARDGRGGGYGYTF.

This clonotype was found many times. The chain recombines TRBV7-6 with TRBJ2-1; D may correspond to TRBD1 or TRBD2 (5 bases each). The V gene's germline CDR1 is SGHVS and CDR2 FNYEAQ. Trimming left V 1 base short and J 5 bases short, with 12 bases between. CDR3 length: 15 residues. The CDR3 protein is CASSLGEGKNNEQFF. The CDR3 nucleotides are TGTGCCAGCAGCTTAGGTGAGGGGAAAAACAATGAGCAGTTCTTC.

Remarks on this clonotype: This sequence may be a read error, since a much larger clone differs from it by one base. V is TRBV5-1 and J is TRBJ2-1; D gene unclear. The CDR3 length is 13 residues. Germline V gene sequence: CDR1 SGHRS, CDR2 YFSETQ. The CDR3 spells CASSLVVDNDQFF. CDR3 coding DNA: TGCGCCAGCAGCCTGGTTGTTGACAATGACCAGTTCTTC.

Here the CDR3 DNA reads TGTGCCAGCAGCGTTTCGACAGGGAGGTCTGAAGCTTTCTTT. Amino acid sequence: CASSVSTGRSEAFF. V usage is TRBV9 and J usage is TRBJ1-1, with 7 bases identical to TRBD1. With 2 bases clipped from V and 6 bases from J, the junction kept 7 bases outside the gene matches. Looked up from germline, CDR1 is SGDLS and CDR2 is YYNGEE. The length of the CDR3 is 14 residues. The full variable domain, completed using reference TRBV9 and TRBJ1-1, is DSGVTQTPKHLITATGQRVTLRCSPRSGDLSVYWYQQSLDQGLQFLIQYYNGEERAKGNILERFSAQQFPDLHSELNLSSLELGDSALYFCASSVSTGRSEAFFGQGTRLTVV.

This clonotype has ten or more counts. The V call is TRBV29-1, the J call TRBJ1-2; the D gene is possibly TRBD1 (6 bases). The CDR3 is 14 residues long. Trimming removed 0 bases at V and 7 bases at J, with 15 bases between. Per the germline V gene, CDR1 is SQVTM and CDR2 is ANQGSEA. The CDR3 DNA reads TGCAGCGTTGAAGAACCCCACGGGGGGCTTGGCTACACCTTC. Translation: CSVEEPHGGLGYTF.

This clonotype showed up many times. The chain recombines TRBV12-3 or TRBV12-4 with TRBJ2-7; D remains ambiguous. The CDR3 is 13 amino acids. V gave up 1 base and J gave up 3 bases, with 7 bases separating them. In DNA form, the CDR3 reads TGTGCCAGCAGTTTAGTGGTGGGCTACGAGCAGTACTTC. The encoded protein is CASSLVVGYEQYF.

V and J are TRBV29-1 and TRBJ1-3, with D unresolved. Germline CDR1 reads SQVTM; CDR2 reads ANQGSEA. The CDR3 is 12 residues long. V lost 4 bases, J lost 2 bases, and 6 bases lay in between. CDR3 amino acids: CSVVGPGNTIYF. CDR3 coding DNA: TGCAGCGTTGTAGGTCCTGGAAACACCATATATTTT. Complete variable domain (other parts from reference TRBV29-1 and TRBJ1-3): SAVISQKPSRDICQRGTSLTIQCQVDSQVTMMFWYRQQPGQSLTLIATANQGSEATYESGFVIDKFPISRPNLTFSTLTVSNMSPEDSSIYLCSVVGPGNTIYFGEGSWLTVV.

This chain connects TRBV24-1 to TRBJ2-3; D is perhaps TRBD2 (6 bases). V was shortened by 2 bases and J by 11 bases, with 16 bases between the two germline ends. Germline-derived CDR1 and CDR2 are KGHDR and SFDVKD. The CDR3 loop spans 14 amino acids. The CDR3 loop reads CATSDSTGLTRQYF. The CDR3 region has the DNA TGTGCCACCAGTGATTCCACGGGACTCACTCGGCAGTATTTT.

This clonotype has only a few counts. It may be a read error: a sequence one base away is much more abundant. The rearrangement joins TRBV30 to TRBJ1-2; possible D gene TRBD1, 5 bases. V was shortened by 4 bases and J by 12 bases, with 21 bases between the two germline ends. This CDR3 region has 13 residues. The V gene's germline CDR1 is GTSNPN and CDR2 SVGIG (reference sequence). The CDR3, as DNA: TGTGCCTGGACGGGGCTTCCTCCTATGAGCCACACCTTC. Translation gives CAWTGLPPMSHTF.

This clonotype was picked up many times. The chain links TRBV5-1 to TRBJ2-1; 13 bases are a match to TRBD2. Germline CDR1 reads SGHRS; CDR2 reads YFSETQ. The CDR3 extends over 13 amino acids. V lost 5 bases and J lost 10; bases outside the gene matches: 3. The CDR3 DNA sequence: TGCGCCAGCAGGGAGGGACTAGCGGGGGAGCAGTTCTTC. This translates into CASREGLAGEQFF.

With respect to this clonotype: Because the CDR3 is missing its conserved closing phenylalanine or tryptophan, this is likely a read error. The gene calls are TRBV5-4 and TRBJ2-7, with D maybe TRBD2 (5 bases). Germline assignment: CDR1 SGHNT and CDR2 YYREEE (reference sequence). This CDR3 has 16 amino acids. The CDR3 DNA reads as TGTACCAGCAGCTTAGGATTCGACCACGGGGCCTACGAGCAGTACTCC. Protein: CTSSLGFDHGAYEQYS.

This clonotype occurred a few times. A clone one base away is much larger, so this may be a read error. This rearrangement joins TRBV5-8 to TRBJ2-7; the D gene is possibly TRBD2 (6 bases). CDR3 length: 14 residues. Trimming removed 2 bases from V and 4 bases from J, with 13 bases in between. Germline V CDR1 and CDR2: SGHTS, YDEGEE. The CDR3 bases are TGTGCCAGCAGCTTTGCTAGCGCGGCTTACGAGCAGTACTTC. It is translated as CASSFASAAYEQYF. Full variable domain (missing parts from reference TRBV5-8 and TRBJ2-7): EAGVTQSPTHLIKTRGQQATLRCSPISGHTSVYWYQQALGLGLQFLLWYDEGEERNRGNFPPRFSGRQFPNYSSELNVNALELEDSALYLCASSFASAAYEQYFGPGTRLTVT.

This clonotype was observed many times. In DNA, the CDR3 is TGCAGTGTCGCCCAGGCCCGGGGGTTGGTGAGGGAGACCCAGTACTTC. It codes for CSVAQARGLVRETQYF. The chain is built from TRBV20-1 and TRBJ2-5, with D tentatively TRBD2 (6 bases). The CDR3 loop spans 16 amino acids. With 7 bases removed from V and 5 bases from J, the gap between germline ends came to 26 bases. From germline, CDR1 is DFQATT and CDR2 SNEGSKA (reference sequence).